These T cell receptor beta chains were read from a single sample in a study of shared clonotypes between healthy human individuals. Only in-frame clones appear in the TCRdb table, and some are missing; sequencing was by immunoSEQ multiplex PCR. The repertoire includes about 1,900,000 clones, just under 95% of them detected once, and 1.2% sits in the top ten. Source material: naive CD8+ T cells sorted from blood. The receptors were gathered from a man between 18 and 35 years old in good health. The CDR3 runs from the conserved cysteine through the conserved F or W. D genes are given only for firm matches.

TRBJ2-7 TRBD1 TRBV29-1 CSVGTGSSYEQYF
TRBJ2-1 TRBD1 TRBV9 CASSEWGQGAKYEQFF
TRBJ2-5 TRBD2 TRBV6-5 CASSYVAGMVETQYF
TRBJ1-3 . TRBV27 CASSLKRASGNTIYF
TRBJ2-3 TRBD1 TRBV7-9 CASSSIQGAPTQYF
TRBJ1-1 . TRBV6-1 CASSESLGMNTEAFF
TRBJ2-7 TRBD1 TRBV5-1 CASSLDGTGGVSQQYF
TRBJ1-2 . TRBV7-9 CASSPSGLRFYYGYTF
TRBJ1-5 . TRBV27 CASSFQQPQFNQPQHF
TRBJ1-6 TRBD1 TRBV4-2 CASSQDRQGVYLGSPLHF
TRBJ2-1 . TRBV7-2 CASSAIGGYNEQFF
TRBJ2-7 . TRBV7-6 CASSRREKQYHGNEQYF
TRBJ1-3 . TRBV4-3 CASSQGWGSGNTIYF
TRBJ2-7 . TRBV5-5 CASSPPGRSPSYEQYF
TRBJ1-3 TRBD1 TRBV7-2 CATARDSQNTIYF
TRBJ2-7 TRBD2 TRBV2 CASIESGGYEQYF
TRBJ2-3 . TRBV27 CASSRLTDTQYF
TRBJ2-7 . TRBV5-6 CASSLTGIYEQYF
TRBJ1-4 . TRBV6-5 CASSYSTGEVDEKLFF
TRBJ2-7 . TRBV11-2 CASSSGLFYEQYF
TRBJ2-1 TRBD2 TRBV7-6 CASSPGLEFSDEQFF
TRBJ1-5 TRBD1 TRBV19 CASSIWETGALGQPQHF
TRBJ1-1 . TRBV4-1 CASSLGGGDTEAFF
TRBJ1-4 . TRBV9 CASSETGATNEKLFF
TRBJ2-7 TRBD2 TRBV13 CASSLASGGYQSYEQYF
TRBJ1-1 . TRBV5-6 CASSLGQTEAFF
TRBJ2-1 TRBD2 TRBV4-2 CASSQDHSSGDYNEQFF
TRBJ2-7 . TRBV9 CASSFHDGPYEQYF
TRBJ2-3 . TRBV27 CASSLIRTEDTDTQYF
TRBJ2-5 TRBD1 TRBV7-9 CASSQGTGLGTQYF
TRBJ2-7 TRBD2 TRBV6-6 CASSHRLAYEQYF
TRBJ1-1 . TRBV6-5 CASSYSRDISTEAFF
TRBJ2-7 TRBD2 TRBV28 CASSLSSGGAYEQYF
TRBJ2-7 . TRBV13 CASSLGGSSHEQYF
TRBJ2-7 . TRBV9 CASSPLTSSYEQYF
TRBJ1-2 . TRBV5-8 CASSLGGLYGYTF
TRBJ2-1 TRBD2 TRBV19 CASSILSGGANEQFF
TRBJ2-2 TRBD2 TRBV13 CASSSGLAGGLEELFF
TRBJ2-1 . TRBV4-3 CASSRDESESYNEQFF
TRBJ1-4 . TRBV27 CASSLSPIEKLFF
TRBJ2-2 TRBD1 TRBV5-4 CASSLGDRGNTGELFF
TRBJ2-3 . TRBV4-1 CASSLEGGGSDTQYF
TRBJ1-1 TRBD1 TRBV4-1 CASSQRGQFTEAFF
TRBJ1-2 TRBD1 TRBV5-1 CASSPTGGADGYTF
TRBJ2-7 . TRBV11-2 CASSLDLTYEQYF
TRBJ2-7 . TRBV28 CASSLPEEGAASYEQYF
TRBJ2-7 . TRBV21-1 CASSKVVRVSSYEQYF
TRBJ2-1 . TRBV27 CASSVRGSYNEQFF
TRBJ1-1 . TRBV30 CAWEKTEGTEAFF
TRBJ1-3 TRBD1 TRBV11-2 CASSVGTDSGNTIYF
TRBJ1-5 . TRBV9 CASSATQGSNQPQHF
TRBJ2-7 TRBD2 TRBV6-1 CASSLGLAAYEQYF
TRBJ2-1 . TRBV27 CASSLGRNNEQFF
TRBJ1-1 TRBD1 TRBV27 CASSHLTGGPAEAFF
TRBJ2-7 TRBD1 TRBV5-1 CASSSDRGPAYEQYF